This T cell receptor (beta chain) comes out of a study of shared clonotypes between healthy human individuals (dated by TCRdb to the early 2020s). The study in broad terms: A few men and two women, aged 18 to 49 years, made up the cohort. Different laboratories and diverse techniques were used to prepare libraries and sequence TCR repertoires, to increase sequencing depth and limit assay-specific biases. Each donor's leukapheresis produced roughly between roughly 0.9 and 8.9 billion PBMCs. Blood TCR repertoires of roughly five healthy adults were deeply sequenced to estimate repertoire size and the extent of clonotype sharing between individuals. What the study reported, not specific to this receptor: Only blood was sampled, and tissue TCR repertoires likely differ from those in blood. Pairwise subsampling indicated that sequencing depth was expected to affect the degree of clonotype sharing among donors. Because the study included a small number of donors, the genetic and exposure-history diversity represented was limited.

Using the deep immunoSEQ assay, multiplex PCR amplified TCR CDR3 regions from genomic DNA. For each cell subset, the extracted genomic DNA was distributed evenly across all wells of several immunoSEQ 96-well plates, and each plate served as one replicate. For unsorted PBMC, roughly 330 ng genomic DNA, equal to 25,000 to 35,000 T cell genomes, was loaded into each replicate PCR. Genomic DNA from unsorted PBMC was sequenced over ten immunoSEQ deep assay plates. Purified libraries were measured with a Qubit 3.0 fluorometer, size-checked on a Bioanalyzer 2100, and measured again with the KAPA Library Quantification kit. Each immunoSEQ 96-well plate was sequenced on its own single-read 150-cycle Illumina NextSeq 550 flow cell. For the original study's pipeline: Because the immunoSEQ output included only junctional sequences and no quality scores, the filtering could not be the same as the filtering used for full-length reads. To assign V/J genes and CDR3, sequences were annotated using PyIR, a Python wrapper for IgBLAST v1.9, with IMGT germline references. Any read was removed if the V/J assignment was weak (E-value above 1e-6), the CDR3 was missing, or the read contained stop codons, out-of-frame junctions, or ambiguous translated residues. V3J clonotypes were defined by identical inferred V gene, J gene, and CDR3 amino acid sequence. Percentage overlap between repertoires was computed as shared unique clonotypes divided by the size of the smaller repertoire. Richness of each repertoire was evaluated using RTK rarefaction, the Chao1 estimator, and Recon v2.1 estimates of unobserved clonotypes. TCRdb's version of the immuneACCESS table is confined to in-frame rearrangements and falls short of the full clone set. An unresolved V gene accounts for under half of the shortfall where checked; the remainder is of unknown origin. Clone size and V and J calls were adopted from that table, with D and trimming inferred from the DNA. A total of more than 450,000 clones appear in this sample, roughly 78% of them only once. The ten largest clones capture over 10% of the sample.

V gives up 2 bases and J gives up 2 bases, and the segment between their germline ends measures 11 bases. CDR1 and CDR2, per the germline V gene, are SGHRS and YFSETQ. Measured from the cysteine to the phenylalanine, the CDR3 is 15 residues long. Only the CDR3 portion is preserved as DNA: 45 bases, with reading frame beginning at the first base. Comments on this clone: It has no known antigen specificity. It has no much larger one-base neighbor in the sample; base qualities were not kept.

The donors were healthy, HIV-negative adults who had no recently reported acute infections or vaccinations. Only Caucasian adults living in Nashville, Tennessee, USA were represented among the donors. In the unsorted samples, some 94 million PBMCs were counted, and genomic DNA was extracted using the QIAamp DNA Blood Mini kit. Blood was collected by leukapheresis, and PBMCs were isolated by Ficoll-Histopaque density gradient centrifugation and then cryopreserved in liquid nitrogen vapor phase. Sequenced input: PBMCs. The sequence links TRBV5-1 to TRBJ2-4, with TRBD2 perhaps the D gene, on 5 matching bases. This sequence was found in a woman aged 40 to 50 in good health. Some clones in this sample may be carry-over from other donors' samples. The CDR3 reads CASSLLADSKNIQYF. Read as DNA, the sequence is TGCGCCAGCAGCTTATTGGCGGACTCCAAAAACATTCAGTACTTC.